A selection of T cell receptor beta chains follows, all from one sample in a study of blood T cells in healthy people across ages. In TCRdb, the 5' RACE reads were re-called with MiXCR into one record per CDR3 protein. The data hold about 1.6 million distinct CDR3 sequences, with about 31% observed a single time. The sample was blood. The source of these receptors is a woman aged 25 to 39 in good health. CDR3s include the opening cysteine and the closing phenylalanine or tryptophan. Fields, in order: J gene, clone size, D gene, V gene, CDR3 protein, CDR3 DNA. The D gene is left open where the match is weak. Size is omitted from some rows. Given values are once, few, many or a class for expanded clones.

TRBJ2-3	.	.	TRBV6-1	CAGRRVSSADTQYF	TGTGCCGGCAGGCGAGTCTCCTCGGCAGATACGCAGTATTTT
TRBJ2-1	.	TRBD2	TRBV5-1	CASSSNGRALNEQFF	TGCGCCAGCAGCTCCAACGGGAGGGCCCTCAATGAGCAGTTCTTC
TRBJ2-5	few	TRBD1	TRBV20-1	CSAPRTGTIKETQYF	TGCAGTGCTCCTAGGACAGGTACCATCAAGGAGACCCAGTACTTC
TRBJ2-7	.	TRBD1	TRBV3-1	CASSPDRYRGKDYEQYF	TGTGCCAGCAGCCCTGACCGGTACAGGGGAAAAGACTACGAGCAGTACTTC
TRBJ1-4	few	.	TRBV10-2	CASREYVGEKLFF	TGCGCCAGTCGAGAGTACGTAGGTGAAAAACTGTTTTTT
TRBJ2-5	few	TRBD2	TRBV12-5	CASGLGLVKETQYF	TGTGCTAGTGGTCTGGGACTAGTTAAAGAGACCCAGTACTTC
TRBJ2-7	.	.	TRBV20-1	CSALDDSYEQYF	TGCAGTGCTTTGGACGACTCCTACGAGCAGTACTTC
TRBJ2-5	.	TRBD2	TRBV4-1	CASSQDNWRDGTSGETQYF	TGCGCCAGCAGCCAAGATAATTGGAGGGACGGGACTAGCGGAGAGACCCAGTACTTC
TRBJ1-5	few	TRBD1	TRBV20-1	CSAREAGGRFGNQPQHF	TGCAGTGCTAGAGAGGCAGGGGGAAGATTCGGCAATCAGCCCCAGCATTTT
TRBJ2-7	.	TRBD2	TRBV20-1	CSAKTSGRAGEQYF	TGCAGTGCTAAGACTAGCGGGAGGGCGGGGGAGCAGTACTTC
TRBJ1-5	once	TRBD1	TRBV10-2	CASSGTGTGVLGNQPHHF	TGCGCCAGCAGTGGCACCGGGACAGGGGTGTTGGGCAATCAGCCCCATCATTTT
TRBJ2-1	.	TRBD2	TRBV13	CASSLEGLAGGRYNEQFF	TGTGCCAGCAGCTTGGAGGGACTAGCGGGGGGGCGTTACAATGAGCAGTTCTTC
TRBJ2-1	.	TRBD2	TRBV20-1	CSANRDYDSEQFF	TGCAGTGCCAACCGGGACTACGACTCGGAGCAGTTCTTC
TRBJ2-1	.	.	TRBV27	CANAIAESSYNEQFF	TGTGCCAACGCCATAGCGGAGAGCTCCTACAATGAGCAGTTCTTC
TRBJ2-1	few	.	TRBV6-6	CASSYSKGSDEQFF	TGTGCCAGCAGTTACTCGAAAGGGTCGGATGAGCAGTTCTTC
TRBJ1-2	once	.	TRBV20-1	CSARLGSGTASKGYTF	TGCAGTGCTAGATTGGGGTCGGGGACGGCCTCTAAGGGCTACACCTTC
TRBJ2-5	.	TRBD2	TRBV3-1	CASSQDRWREAYNEQYF	TGTGCCAGCAGCCAAGATCGGTGGCGGGAGGCCTACAATGAGCAGTACTTC
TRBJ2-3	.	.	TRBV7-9	CASSLEVNTQYF	TGTGCCAGCAGCTTAGAGGTGAATACGCAGTATTTT
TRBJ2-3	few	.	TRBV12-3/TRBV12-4	CASSKGTSDTQYF	TGTGCCAGCAGTAAAGGGACCTCAGATACGCAGTATTTT
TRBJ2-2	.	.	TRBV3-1	CASSLTGTVLTGELFF	TGTGCCAGCAGCCTAACCGGGACGGTTCTCACCGGGGAGCTGTTTTTT
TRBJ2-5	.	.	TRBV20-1	CSARNRDQETQYF	TGCAGTGCTAGAAACAGGGACCAAGAGACCCAGTACTTC
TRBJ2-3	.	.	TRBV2	CASSVEGVSTDTQYF	TGTGCCAGCAGTGTGGAGGGAGTAAGCACAGATACGCAGTATTTT
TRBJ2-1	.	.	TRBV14	CASSQGLGRGSYNEQFF	TGTGCCAGCAGCCAAGGGCTAGGCCGGGGGTCCTACAATGAGCAGTTCTTC
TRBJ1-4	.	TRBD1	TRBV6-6	CASSKGGQGAEKLFF	TGTGCCAGCAGTAAGGGGGGACAGGGGGCTGAAAAACTGTTTTTT